Shown below are 15 T cell receptor beta chains from a single sample sequenced in a study of T cells in tumors after PD-1 blockade. The data were produced by immunoSEQ multiplex PCR, yet TCRdb's version contains in-frame clones alone and is incomplete. The sample lists roughly 8,500 clones; 65% were seen once. The starting material was tumor tissue, obtained after anti-PD-1 treatment. These TCRs come from a human donor with basal cell carcinoma.

This clone occurred a few times. The chain is built from TRBV12-3 or TRBV12-4 and TRBJ2-7; unclear D gene. Trimming stripped 6 bases from V and 0 bases from J, with 9 bases between. The CDR3 has 13 amino acids. CDR3 residues: CASRTAGSYEQYF. CDR3 coding DNA: TGTGCCAGCAGAACGGCAGGCTCCTACGAGCAGTACTTC.

The rearrangement links TRBV24-1 to TRBJ1-5, with 7 bases aligning to TRBD1. The CDR3 is 12 residues long. The trim removed 6 bases at V and 5 bases at J, leaving 0 bases unmatched. The V gene's germline CDR1 is KGHDR and CDR2 SFDVKD. CDR3 in amino acids: CATSTGDQPQHF. Written as DNA, the CDR3 is TGTGCCACCAGTACAGGGGATCAGCCCCAGCATTTT.

The genes are TRBV4-2 and TRBJ2-4, with a tentative D call TRBD2 (5 bases). Trimming shortened V by 0 bases and J by 2 bases, and 14 bases separated the two germline ends. Germline assignment: CDR1 LGHNA and CDR2 YNFKEQ. The CDR3 is made up of 17 amino acids. CDR3 residues: CASSQDSRAGTKNIQYF. Written as DNA, the CDR3 is TGTGCCAGCAGCCAAGATAGTCGGGCCGGGACCAAAAACATTCAGTACTTC.

The V call is TRBV6-6, the J call TRBJ1-5, with no clear D. Trimming took off 6 bases at V and 3 bases at J, with 3 bases between the two ends. Germline assignment: CDR1 MNHNY and CDR2 SVGAGI (reference sequence). This CDR3 is 11 amino acids long. The CDR3 sequence is CASSFNQPQHF. The DNA for the CDR3 is TGTGCCAGCAGCTTCAATCAGCCCCAGCATTTT.

In DNA, the CDR3 is TGTGCCAGCAGTTTATCAGGGACAGGGGGGCTCCACTATGGCTACACCTTC. Its protein is CASSLSGTGGLHYGYTF. This chain connects TRBV27 to TRBJ1-2, with 11 nucleotides matching TRBD1. V was clipped by 0 bases and J by 3 bases; unmatched bases: 6. The CDR3 covers 17 residues. Germline V gene lookup returns CDR1 MNHEY and CDR2 SMNVEV (reference sequence).

The chain recombines TRBV4-1 with TRBJ1-2; D remains unclear. V lost 6 bases, J lost 7 bases, and 21 bases lay in between. Germline V gene sequence: CDR1 MGHRA, CDR2 YSYEKL. The CDR3 length is 15 residues. The CDR3: CASSPSSAGTGGYTF. Written as DNA, the CDR3 is TGCGCCAGCAGTCCTTCTTCTGCGGGAACTGGTGGCTACACCTTC.

The chain carries TRBV3-1 (or the pseudogene TRBV3-2) and TRBJ2-3; D possibly uses TRBD1 or TRBD2 (5 bases each). CDR3 length: 13 amino acids. Per germline, CDR1 LGHDT and CDR2 YNNKEL (reference sequence). Trimming took 5 bases from V and 2 from J, leaving 8 bases between them. CDR3 region: CASSWGYTDTQYF. The CDR3 nucleotides are TGTGCCAGCAGCTGGGGGTACACAGATACGCAGTATTTT.

This clone was observed a few times. This chain uses TRBV19 with TRBJ2-7, with 8 bases that match TRBD2. Losses at the gene ends were 7 bases for V and 2 bases for J; bases not matched to a gene: 10. Germline CDR1 and CDR2: LNHDA and SQIVND (reference sequence). This CDR3 region has 15 residues. CDR3 region: CASTLSGTSPYEQYF. The CDR3 DNA reads TGTGCCAGTACACTAAGCGGGACTAGTCCCTACGAGCAGTACTTC.

This clone turned up a few times. This rearrangement joins TRBV30 to TRBJ2-1; 7 bases fit TRBD1. CDR3 size: 15 residues. J gave up 0 bases and V 2 bases, and 4 bases lay outside the gene matches. Germline CDR1 is GTSNPN and CDR2 is SVGIG (reference sequence). The CDR3 loop is CAWSKGQSSYNEQFF. The DNA for the CDR3 is TGTGCCTGGAGTAAGGGACAGAGCTCCTACAATGAGCAGTTCTTC.

This clone was detected once. The chain combines TRBV7-6 with TRBJ1-4; the D is unclear. The CDR3 runs to 14 residues. Trimming cost V 5 bases and J 2 bases, with 9 bases left between them. The germline gives CDR1 SGHVS, CDR2 FNYEAQ. DNA of the CDR3: TGTGCCAGCAGCGGGCAAGTGACTAATGAAAAACTGTTTTTT. Protein sequence: CASSGQVTNEKLFF.

The chain is built from TRBV6-1 and TRBJ1-1; TRBD1 is a possible D gene (5 bases). The V end lost 3 bases, the J end lost 10 bases, and 9 bases lay between the germline ends. The V gene's germline CDR1 is MNHNS and CDR2 SASEGT. This CDR3 contains 11 residues. CDR3 bases: TGTGCCAGCAGTGAGGGGCGGGTAGCTTTCTTT. Translating it yields CASSEGRVAFF.

The table lists this clone with a count of one. The genes are TRBV5-1 and TRBJ2-3; 8 positions agree with TRBD2. V lost 5 bases, J lost 0 bases, and 5 bases stayed unmatched. This CDR3 spans 15 amino acids. Germline loops: CDR1 SGHRS, CDR2 YFSETQ. The CDR3, as DNA: TGCGCCAGCAGACGTAGCGGGAAAAGCACAGATACGCAGTATTTT. Translation: CASRRSGKSTDTQYF. Combining the CDR3 with reference TRBV5-1 and TRBJ2-3 gives the whole variable domain KAGVTQTPRYLIKTRGQQVTLSCSPISGHRSVSWYQQTPGQGLQFLFEYFSETQRNKGNFPGRFSGRQFSNSRSEMNVSTLELGDSALYLCASRRSGKSTDTQYFGPGTRLTVL.

The genes are TRBV5-1 and TRBJ1-6; 7 bases align to TRBD1. With V trimmed by 5 bases and J by 4 bases, 6 bases remained unmatched. CDR3 length equals 15 residues. Germline CDR1 reads SGHRS; CDR2 reads YFSETQ. This CDR3 is CASRGEDRYNSPLHF. The CDR3 DNA follows: TGCGCCAGCAGGGGAGAGGACAGGTATAATTCACCCCTCCACTTT.

The chain recombines TRBV5-1 with TRBJ1-1; D call uncertain. Germline V CDR1 and CDR2: SGHRS, YFSETQ. V was cut by 5 bases and J by 3 bases, with 17 bases left in between. This CDR3 is built from 15 residues. Written as DNA, the CDR3 is TGCGCCAGCAGACTTTCGGGCACTTTGGACACTGAAGCTTTCTTT. This gives the protein CASRLSGTLDTEAFF.

This clone was counted a few times. The chain carries TRBV4-1 and TRBJ1-1; 12 bases map to TRBD1. Trimming removed 4 bases from V and 5 bases from J; junction bases left unmatched: 8. The CDR3 loop spans 16 amino acids. CDR1 is MGHRA and CDR2 is YSYEKL in the germline V gene. The CDR3 loop is CASSRGQGAGETEAFF. For the CDR3, the DNA is TGCGCCAGCAGCCGGGGACAGGGGGCGGGTGAGACTGAAGCTTTCTTT.